The 14 T cell receptor beta chains below come from one sample, sequenced in a study of control samples from healthy donors and cancer patients. Sequenced by immunoSEQ multiplex PCR; TCRdb stores in-frame clones only, minus some. The repertoire holds about 77,000 clones, with 85% to 95% as singletons. The sequencing sample was made of blood. These receptors all stem from a woman in her sixties or seventies in good health.

This CDR3 reads CASSLGPSTEAFF. In nucleotides, the CDR3 is TGTGCCAGCAGTTTAGGTCCCTCCACTGAAGCTTTCTTT. The chain links TRBV12-3 or TRBV12-4 to TRBJ1-1; D is undetermined. The CDR3 contains 13 residues. Trimming removed 1 base from V and 4 bases from J, with 7 bases in between.

The chain joins TRBV10-1 to TRBJ1-4; TRBD1 is a possible D gene (5 bases). V lost 6 bases, J lost 8 bases, and 16 bases lay in between. Germline values: CDR1 WNHNN, CDR2 SYGVQD (reference sequence). The CDR3 totals 14 residues. CDR3: CASSDDSVREKLFF. The CDR3, as DNA: TGCGCCAGCAGCGACGACAGCGTGAGGGAAAAACTGTTTTTT.

The chain links TRBV10-1 to TRBJ1-1; possible D gene TRBD1, 6 bases. There are 14 residues in the CDR3. Trimming stripped 4 bases from V and 5 bases from J, with 14 bases between. Germline V CDR1 and CDR2: WNHNN, SYGVQD (reference sequence). CDR3 DNA sequence: TGCGCCAGCAGTGCTCAGGGGAGGAGGACTGAAGCTTTCTTT. Encoded protein: CASSAQGRRTEAFF.

This chain uses TRBV19 with TRBJ1-1; D remains ambiguous. This CDR3 has 15 amino acids. Trimming took 1 base from V and 0 from J, leaving 9 bases between them. Germline V gene data show CDR1 as LNHDA and CDR2 as SQIVND (reference sequence). CDR3 nucleotide sequence: TGTGCCAGTAGTATAGTCGTACGGTTGAACACTGAAGCTTTCTTT. It yields the protein CASSIVVRLNTEAFF.

The chain uses TRBV19 and TRBJ2-1; D uncertain. Germline assignment: CDR1 LNHDA and CDR2 SQIVND (reference sequence). Between the trimmed V and J ends, which lost 4 bases and 10 bases, there was a span of 17 bases. CDR3 length equals 14 residues. In DNA form, the CDR3 reads TGTGCCAGTAGTAATCCCCCTGACTCCATGGAGCAGTTCTTC. This gives the protein CASSNPPDSMEQFF. Based on the CDR3 plus reference TRBV19 and TRBJ2-1, the full variable domain is DGGITQSPKYLFRKEGQNVTLSCEQNLNHDAMYWYRQDPGQGLRLIYYSQIVNDFQKGDIAEGYSVSREKKESFPLTVTSAQKNPTAFYLCASSNPPDSMEQFFGPGTRLTVL.

The chain joins TRBV9 to TRBJ2-7; D may be TRBD2 (5 bases). V was pared by 4 bases and J by 0 bases, with 26 bases between. The CDR3 is 19 amino acids. Germline lookup yields CDR1 SGDLS and CDR2 YYNGEE. The CDR3 here is CASSLPGGEPLLVSYEQYF. The CDR3 DNA reads as TGTGCCAGCAGCCTCCCAGGTGGGGAGCCTCTCTTAGTCTCCTACGAGCAGTACTTC.

The chain couples TRBV20-1 to TRBJ1-2, with D tentatively TRBD1 (5 bases). CDR1 is DFQATT and CDR2 is SNEGSKA in the germline V gene (reference sequence). Trimming cost V 3 bases and J 4 bases, with 15 bases left between them. The CDR3 totals 14 residues. This chain's CDR3 is CSASSSGLSYGYTF. In DNA form, the CDR3 reads TGCAGTGCTAGTTCCTCAGGGTTAAGCTATGGCTACACCTTC.

This chain connects TRBV29-1 to TRBJ2-2; 7 bases are shared with TRBD2. V was clipped by 7 bases and J by 0 bases; unmatched bases: 5. Germline V gene lookup returns CDR1 SQVTM and CDR2 ANQGSEA. The CDR3 loop spans 14 amino acids. CDR3 protein: CSAVRGANTGELFF. CDR3 DNA: TGCAGCGCCGTTCGGGGGGCGAACACCGGGGAGCTGTTTTTT.

The chain is built from TRBV28 and TRBJ1-1; D is ambiguous. The germline V gene encodes CDR1 MDHEN and CDR2 SYDVKM. The CDR3 sequence is 13 residues long. V lost 6 bases, J lost 0 bases, and 8 bases lay in between. As DNA, the CDR3 is TGTGCCAGCAGCTCCCAGATGAACACTGAAGCTTTCTTT. It specifies CASSSQMNTEAFF.

This clone has just one count. The rearrangement links TRBV21-1 to TRBJ2-7; TRBD2 is the table's D call and was not checked against the DNA. TRBV21-1 is a documented pseudogene. The CDR3 sequence is 19 residues long. CDR3 residues: CASSTNSRRGRALRAEQYF. For the CDR3, the DNA is TGTGCCAGCAGCACTAACTCAAGGCGCGGGAGGGCCCTCAGGGCCGAGCAGTACTTC.

The chain links TRBV10-1 to TRBJ2-1; the match to TRBD2 covers 15 bases. The V segment lost 11 bases and the J segment 7 bases; nucleotides outside the gene matches: 21. This CDR3 has 19 amino acids. Germline V gene data show CDR1 as WNHNN and CDR2 as SYGVQD (reference sequence). CDR3: CARLTRTSGRAGGHNEQFF. As DNA, the CDR3 is TGCGCCCGACTCACACGGACTAGCGGGAGGGCGGGGGGACATAATGAGCAGTTCTTC.

The gene calls are TRBV6-2 or TRBV6-3 and TRBJ1-5; 9 nucleotides align to TRBD1. Trimming at V came to 5 bases and at J to 6 bases, leaving 8 bases not matched to a gene. CDR3 length: 15 amino acids. Germline loops: CDR1 MNHEY, CDR2 SVGEGT. The CDR3 is CASSPGTGWTQPQHF. The CDR3 DNA follows: TGTGCCAGCAGTCCAGGGACAGGGTGGACTCAGCCCCAGCATTTT.

This chain connects TRBV12-5 to TRBJ2-5; perhaps TRBD2 as D (6 bases). V lost 7 bases, J lost 5 bases, and 20 bases lay in between. Per the germline V gene, CDR1 is LGHNT and CDR2 is FRNRAP. The CDR3 covers 15 residues. The CDR3 loop reads CASAKAEGQLETQYF. The CDR3 bases are TGTGCTAGTGCAAAAGCGGAGGGCCAGCTGGAGACCCAGTACTTC. Looking up the rest from reference TRBV12-5 and TRBJ2-5 gives the full variable domain: DARVTQTPRHKVTEMGQEVTMRCQPILGHNTVFWYRQTMMQGLELLAYFRNRAPLDDSGMPKDRFSAEMPDATLATLKIQPSEPRDSAVYFCASAKAEGQLETQYFGPGTRLLVL.

This chain connects TRBV18 to TRBJ1-1, with a possible D match to TRBD1 (6 bases). The germline V gene encodes CDR1 KGHSH and CDR2 LQKENI. The CDR3 consists of 14 residues. Deletions cut 5 bases from V and 1 base from J, with 11 bases between. Here the CDR3 DNA reads TGTGCCAGCTCAACGGAGGACAGGAACACTGAAGCTTTCTTT. Translation gives CASSTEDRNTEAFF.